Shown below are 6 T cell receptor beta chains from a single sample sequenced in a study of T-cell memory formation after mild COVID-19. TCRdb analysed the 5' RACE reads with MiXCR anew, one entry per CDR3 protein. Altogether 100,000 to 150,000 distinct CDR3 sequences are present, more than 15% being singletons, with the ten largest covering approximately 4.7%. The sample comprised PBMCs or a T cell subset sorted from them (not recorded which). These receptors were obtained from a young man who had mild COVID-19 (a few samples of this study predate the infection). Cell type and time point are not known.

The CDR3 DNA sequence: TGTGCCAGCAGCAAGGAGTTGGGGGCGCTGGGCTCCTACAATGAGCAGTTCTTC. Protein sequence: CASSKELGALGSYNEQFF. This chain uses TRBV5-6 with TRBJ2-1, with D perhaps TRBD1 (6 bases). V lost 4 bases and J lost 0, with 20 bases in between. This CDR3 has 18 amino acids. Germline assignment: CDR1 SGHDT and CDR2 YYEEEE.

By share of the sample, this clonotype is medium-sized. This rearrangement joins TRBV11-3 to TRBJ2-1; 15 bases line up with TRBD2. Looked up from germline, CDR1 is SGHNT and CDR2 is YENEEA. CDR3 length: 16 residues. The J segment lost 6 bases and the V segment lost 1 base, leaving 1 base of the junction unmatched. CDR3 sequence: CASSLGTSGGANEQFF. CDR3 nucleotide sequence: TGTGCCAGCAGCTTAGGGACTAGCGGGGGGGCCAATGAGCAGTTCTTC.

The chain combines TRBV5-4 with TRBJ2-5, with D possibly being TRBD1 (7 bases). Looked up from germline, CDR1 is SGHNT and CDR2 is YYREEE (reference sequence). Trimming stripped 4 bases from V and 3 bases from J, with 10 bases between. The CDR3 spans 13 residues. CDR3 sequence: CASSGGTEETQYF. DNA for the CDR3: TGTGCCAGCAGCGGGGGGACAGAAGAGACCCAGTACTTC.

In its sample, this clonotype was seen many times. The chain recombines TRBV4-2 with TRBJ2-3, with 9 positions matching TRBD2. CDR1 is LGHNA, CDR2 YNFKEQ, per germline. The CDR3 spans 15 residues. Trimming at V came to 4 bases and at J to 5 bases, leaving 7 bases not matched to a gene. DNA of the CDR3: TGTGCCAGCAGCCTCGGCGGGGGGGCCAGAGATACGCAGTATTTT. It is translated as CASSLGGGARDTQYF.

This rearrangement joins TRBV4-2 to TRBJ2-6, with D tentatively TRBD2 (5 bases). This CDR3 is built from 16 residues. Trimming cost V 0 bases and J 2 bases, with 8 bases left between them. Per the germline V gene, CDR1 is LGHNA and CDR2 is YNFKEQ. CDR3 sequence: CASSQEIGTGANVLTF. The DNA for the CDR3 is TGTGCCAGCAGCCAAGAAATCGGGACTGGGGCCAACGTCCTGACTTTC.

The CDR3 coding sequence is TGTGCCAGCAGCCGCGGACCCGCGAACACCGGGGAGCTGTTTTTT. Amino acid sequence: CASSRGPANTGELFF. The chain carries TRBV7-2 and TRBJ2-2; D remains unclear. This CDR3 comprises 15 residues. Per germline, CDR1 SGHTA and CDR2 FQGNSA. With 5 bases removed from V and 0 bases from J, the gap between germline ends came to 10 bases.